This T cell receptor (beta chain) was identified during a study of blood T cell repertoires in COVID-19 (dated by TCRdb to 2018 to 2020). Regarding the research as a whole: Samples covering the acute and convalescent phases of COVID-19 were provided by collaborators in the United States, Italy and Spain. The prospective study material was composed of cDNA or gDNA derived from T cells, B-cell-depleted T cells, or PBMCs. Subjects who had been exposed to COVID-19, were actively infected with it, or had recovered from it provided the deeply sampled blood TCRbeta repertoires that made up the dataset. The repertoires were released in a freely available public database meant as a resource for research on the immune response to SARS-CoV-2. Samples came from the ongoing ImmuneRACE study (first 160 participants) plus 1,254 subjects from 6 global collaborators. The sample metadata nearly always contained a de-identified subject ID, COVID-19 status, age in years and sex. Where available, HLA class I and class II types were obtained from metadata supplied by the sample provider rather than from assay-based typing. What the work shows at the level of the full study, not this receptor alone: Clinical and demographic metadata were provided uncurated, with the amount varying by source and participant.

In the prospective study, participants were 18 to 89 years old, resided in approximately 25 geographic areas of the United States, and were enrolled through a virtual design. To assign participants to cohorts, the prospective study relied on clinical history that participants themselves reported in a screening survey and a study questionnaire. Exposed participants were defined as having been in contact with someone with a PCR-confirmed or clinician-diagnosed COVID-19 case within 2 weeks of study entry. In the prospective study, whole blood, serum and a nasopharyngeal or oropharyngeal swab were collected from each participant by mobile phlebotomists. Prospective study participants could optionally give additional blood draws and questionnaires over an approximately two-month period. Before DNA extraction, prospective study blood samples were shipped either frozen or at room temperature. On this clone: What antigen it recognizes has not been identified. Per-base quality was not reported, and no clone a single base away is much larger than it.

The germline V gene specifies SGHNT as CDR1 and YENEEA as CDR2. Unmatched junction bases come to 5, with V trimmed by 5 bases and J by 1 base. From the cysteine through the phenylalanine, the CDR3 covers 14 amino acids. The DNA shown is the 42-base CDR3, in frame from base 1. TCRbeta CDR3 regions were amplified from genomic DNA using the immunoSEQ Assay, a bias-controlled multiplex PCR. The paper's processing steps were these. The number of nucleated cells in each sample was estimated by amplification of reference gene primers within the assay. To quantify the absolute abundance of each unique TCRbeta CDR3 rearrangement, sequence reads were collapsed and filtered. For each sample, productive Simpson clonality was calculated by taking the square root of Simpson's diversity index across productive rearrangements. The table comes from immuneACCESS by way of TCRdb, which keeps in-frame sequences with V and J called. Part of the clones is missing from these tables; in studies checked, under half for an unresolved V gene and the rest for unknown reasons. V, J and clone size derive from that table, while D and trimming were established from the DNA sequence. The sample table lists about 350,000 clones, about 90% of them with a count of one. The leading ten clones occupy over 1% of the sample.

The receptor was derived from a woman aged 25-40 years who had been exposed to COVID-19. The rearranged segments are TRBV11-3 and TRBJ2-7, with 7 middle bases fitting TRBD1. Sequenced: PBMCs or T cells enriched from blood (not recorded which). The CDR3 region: CASSAQGESYEQYF. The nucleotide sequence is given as TGTGCCAGCAGCGCTCAGGGGGAATCCTACGAGCAGTACTTC. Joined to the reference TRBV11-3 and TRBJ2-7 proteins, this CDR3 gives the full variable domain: EAGVVQSPRYKIIEKKQPVAFWCNPISGHNTLYWYLQNLGQGPELLIRYENEEAVDDSQLPKDRFSAERLKGVDSTLKIQPAELGDSAVYLCASSAQGESYEQYFGPGTRLTVT.